The clone carrying this TCR beta chain has ten or more counts. Its target is unknown. This beta chain slipped into a library made for alpha chains as a stray read, so its size is not meaningful. V was pared by 9 bases and J by 3 bases, with 9 bases between. CDR1 and CDR2 from the germline V gene are SGHTA and FQGTGA. This CDR3 comprises 12 residues. This entry is derived from a study of spatial heterogeneity in lung cancer. About the study: Compared with alpha-chain sequences, beta-chain sequences were consistently detected in greater numbers. Counts of TCR transcripts in tumor regions correlated strongly with a matched bulk RNA-seq T cell module score.

One entry per CDR3 protein, called by TCRdb with MiXCR from the 5' RACE reads. The repertoire holds fewer than 9,000 distinct CDR3 sequences, with approximately 7% as singletons. Time point specified: sample taken at primary tumor resection. Unsorted samples of tumor, nontumor lung or frozen PBMC had their whole RNA sequenced. Study results and limitations: For expanded intratumoral alpha and beta TCRs, counts tracked tumor mutation counts.

J is TRBJ1-5 and V is TRBV7-3; D remains ambiguous. The specimen was lung tumor tissue, collected at surgery. This TCR was sampled from a female donor with early-stage non-small cell lung cancer. CDR3 residues: CARDGPNQPQHF. DNA for the CDR3: TGTGCCAGAGACGGGCCCAATCAGCCCCAGCATTTT. The full variable domain, completed using reference TRBV7-3 and TRBJ1-5, is GAGVSQTPSNKVTEKGKYVELRCDPISGHTALYWYRQSLGQGPEFLIYFQGTGAADDSGLPNDRFFAVRPEGSVSTLKIQRTERGDSAVYLCARDGPNQPQHFGDGTRLSIL.